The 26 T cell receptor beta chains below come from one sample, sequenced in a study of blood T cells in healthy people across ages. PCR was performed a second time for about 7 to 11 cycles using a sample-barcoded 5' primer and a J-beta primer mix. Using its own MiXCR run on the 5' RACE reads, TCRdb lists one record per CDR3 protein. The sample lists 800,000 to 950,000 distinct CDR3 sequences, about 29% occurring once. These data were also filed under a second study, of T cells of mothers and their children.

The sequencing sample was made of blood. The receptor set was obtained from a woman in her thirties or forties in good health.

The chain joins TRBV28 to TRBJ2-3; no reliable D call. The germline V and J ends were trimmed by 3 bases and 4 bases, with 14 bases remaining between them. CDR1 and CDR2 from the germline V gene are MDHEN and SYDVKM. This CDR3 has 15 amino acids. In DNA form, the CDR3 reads TGTGCCAGCAGTTTCAGCACCAGACTTTCAGATACGCAGTATTTT. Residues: CASSFSTRLSDTQYF.

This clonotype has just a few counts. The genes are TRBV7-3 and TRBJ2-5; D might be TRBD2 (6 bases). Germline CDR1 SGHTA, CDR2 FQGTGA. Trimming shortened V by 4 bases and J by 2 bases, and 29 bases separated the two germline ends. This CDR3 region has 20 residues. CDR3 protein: CASSSNSPGVVGGTQETQYF. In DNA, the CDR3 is TGTGCCAGCAGCTCAAATTCCCCGGGGGTCGTGGGGGGAACGCAAGAGACCCAGTACTTC.

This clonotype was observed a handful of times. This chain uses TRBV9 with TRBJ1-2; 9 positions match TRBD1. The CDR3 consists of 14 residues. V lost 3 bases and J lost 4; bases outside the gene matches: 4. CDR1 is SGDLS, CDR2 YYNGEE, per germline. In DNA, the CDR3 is TGTGCCAGCAGCGGGGGACAGGGCGCCTATGGCTACACCTTC. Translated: CASSGGQGAYGYTF.

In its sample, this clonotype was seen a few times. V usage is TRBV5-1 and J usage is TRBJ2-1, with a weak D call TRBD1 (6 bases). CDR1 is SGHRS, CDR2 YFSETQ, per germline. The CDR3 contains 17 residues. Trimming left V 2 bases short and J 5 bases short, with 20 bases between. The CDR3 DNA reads TGCGCCAGCAGCTTTTCTCCCGGACAGAAGCCCCACAATGAGCAGTTCTTC. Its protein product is CASSFSPGQKPHNEQFF.

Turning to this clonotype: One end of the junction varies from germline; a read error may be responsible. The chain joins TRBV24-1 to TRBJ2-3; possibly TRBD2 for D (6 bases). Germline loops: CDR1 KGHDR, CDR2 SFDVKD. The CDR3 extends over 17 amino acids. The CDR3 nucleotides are TGTGCCACCAGTGATTTAACGGGACCTACTAGCACGGATACGCAGTATTTT. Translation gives CATSDLTGPTSTDTQYF.

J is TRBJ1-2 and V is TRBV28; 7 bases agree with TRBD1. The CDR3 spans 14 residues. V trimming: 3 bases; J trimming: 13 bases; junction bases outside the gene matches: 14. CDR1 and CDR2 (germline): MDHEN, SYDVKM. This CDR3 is CASSLAGTPRGCTF. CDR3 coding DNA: TGTGCCAGCAGTTTGGCGGGGACACCCAGGGGGTGCACCTTC.

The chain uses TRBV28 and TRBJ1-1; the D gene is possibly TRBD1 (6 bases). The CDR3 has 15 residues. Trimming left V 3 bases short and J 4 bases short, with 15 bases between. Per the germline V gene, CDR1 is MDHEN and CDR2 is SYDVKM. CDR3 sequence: CASSLDSRGATEAFF. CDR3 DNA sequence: TGTGCCAGCAGTTTGGATAGCAGGGGTGCCACTGAAGCTTTCTTT.

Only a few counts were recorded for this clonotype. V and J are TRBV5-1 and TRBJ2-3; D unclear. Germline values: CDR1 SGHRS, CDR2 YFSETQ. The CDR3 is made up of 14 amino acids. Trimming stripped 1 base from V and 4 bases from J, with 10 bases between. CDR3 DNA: TGCGCCAGCAGCTTGTACCAGTCCTCAGATACGCAGTATTTT. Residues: CASSLYQSSDTQYF.

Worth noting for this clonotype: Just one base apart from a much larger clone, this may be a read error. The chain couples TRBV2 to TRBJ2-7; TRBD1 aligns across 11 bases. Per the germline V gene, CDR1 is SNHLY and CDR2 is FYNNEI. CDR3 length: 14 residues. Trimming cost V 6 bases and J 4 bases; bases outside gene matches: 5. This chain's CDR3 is CASRGQGVGYEQYF. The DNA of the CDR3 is TGTGCCAGCAGGGGACAGGGGGTAGGTTACGAGCAGTACTTC.

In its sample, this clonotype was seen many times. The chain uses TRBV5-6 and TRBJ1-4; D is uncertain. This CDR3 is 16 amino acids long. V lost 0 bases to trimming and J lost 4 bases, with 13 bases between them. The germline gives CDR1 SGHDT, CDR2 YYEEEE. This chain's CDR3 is CASSLAVGIHNEKLFF. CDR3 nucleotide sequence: TGTGCCAGCAGCTTGGCCGTCGGTATCCATAATGAAAAACTGTTTTTT.

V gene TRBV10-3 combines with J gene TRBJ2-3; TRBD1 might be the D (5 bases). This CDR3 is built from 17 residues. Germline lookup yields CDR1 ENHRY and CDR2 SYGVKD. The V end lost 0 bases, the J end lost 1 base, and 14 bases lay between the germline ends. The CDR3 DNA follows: TGTGCCATCAGTGAGTCCGCCCGGGCAGGGTGCACAGATACGCAGTATTTT. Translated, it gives CAISESARAGCTDTQYF.

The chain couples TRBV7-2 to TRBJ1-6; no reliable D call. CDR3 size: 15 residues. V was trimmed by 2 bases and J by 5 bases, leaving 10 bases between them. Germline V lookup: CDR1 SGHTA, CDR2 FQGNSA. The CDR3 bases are TGTGCCAGCAGCTTACAGGCCCTGGATAATTCACCCCTCCACTTT. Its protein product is CASSLQALDNSPLHF.

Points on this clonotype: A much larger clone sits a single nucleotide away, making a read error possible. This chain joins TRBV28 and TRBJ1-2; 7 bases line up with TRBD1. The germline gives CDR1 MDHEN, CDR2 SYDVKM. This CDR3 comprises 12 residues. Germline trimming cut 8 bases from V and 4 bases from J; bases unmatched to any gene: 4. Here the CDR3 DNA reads TGTGCCAGCCACCGGACAGGCTATGGCTACACCTTC. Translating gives CASHRTGYGYTF.

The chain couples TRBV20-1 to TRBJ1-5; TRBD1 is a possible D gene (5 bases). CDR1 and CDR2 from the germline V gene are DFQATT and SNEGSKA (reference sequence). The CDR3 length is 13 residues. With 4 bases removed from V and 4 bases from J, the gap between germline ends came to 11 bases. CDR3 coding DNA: TGCAGTGCTACCGGGACGGCGAATCAGCCCCAGCATTTT. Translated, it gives CSATGTANQPQHF.

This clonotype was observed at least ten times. CDR3 sequence (DNA): TGCGCCAGCAGCCAACCGGGACAGTGGGATGAGCAGTTCTTC. Its translation is CASSQPGQWDEQFF. The chain has TRBV4-3 and TRBJ2-1; the match to TRBD1 covers 7 bases. Germline V CDR1 and CDR2: LGHNA, YSLEER. The length of the CDR3 is 14 residues. The V gene end was trimmed by 2 bases and the J gene end by 8 bases; junction bases not matched to a gene: 6.

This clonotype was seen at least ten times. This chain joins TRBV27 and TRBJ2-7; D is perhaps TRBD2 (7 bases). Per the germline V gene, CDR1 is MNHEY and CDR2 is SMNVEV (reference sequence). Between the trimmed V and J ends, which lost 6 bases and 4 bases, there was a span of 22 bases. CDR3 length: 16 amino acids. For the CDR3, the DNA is TGTGCCAGCAGCCTATTAGGTGGGGGGGGCGTGTACGAGCAGTACTTC. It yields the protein CASSLLGGGGVYEQYF.

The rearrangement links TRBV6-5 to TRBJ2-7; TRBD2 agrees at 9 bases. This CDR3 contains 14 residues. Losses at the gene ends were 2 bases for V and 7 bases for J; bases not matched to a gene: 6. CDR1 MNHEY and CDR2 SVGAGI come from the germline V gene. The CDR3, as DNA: TGTGCCAGCAGTTACGAAGCGGGGGGTATTGAGCAGTACTTC. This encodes CASSYEAGGIEQYF.

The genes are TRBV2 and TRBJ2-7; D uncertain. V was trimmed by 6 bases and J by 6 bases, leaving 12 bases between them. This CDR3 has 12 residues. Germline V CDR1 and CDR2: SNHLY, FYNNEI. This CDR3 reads CASSLIASEQYF. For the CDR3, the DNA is TGTGCCAGCAGCCTCATCGCCAGCGAGCAGTACTTC.

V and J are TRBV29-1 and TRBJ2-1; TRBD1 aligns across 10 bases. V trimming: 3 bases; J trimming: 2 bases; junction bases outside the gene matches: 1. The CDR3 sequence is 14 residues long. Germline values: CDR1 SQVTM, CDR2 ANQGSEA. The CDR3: CSVEDRGTYNEQFF. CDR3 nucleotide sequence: TGCAGCGTTGAGGACAGGGGGACCTACAATGAGCAGTTCTTC.

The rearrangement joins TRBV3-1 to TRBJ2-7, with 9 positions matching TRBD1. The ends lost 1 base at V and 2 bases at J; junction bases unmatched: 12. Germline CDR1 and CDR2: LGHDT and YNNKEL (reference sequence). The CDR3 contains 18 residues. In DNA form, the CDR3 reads TGTGCCAGCAGCCAAGTTATCGGCGCGGGACAGGGTACCTACGAGCAGTACTTC. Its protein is CASSQVIGAGQGTYEQYF.

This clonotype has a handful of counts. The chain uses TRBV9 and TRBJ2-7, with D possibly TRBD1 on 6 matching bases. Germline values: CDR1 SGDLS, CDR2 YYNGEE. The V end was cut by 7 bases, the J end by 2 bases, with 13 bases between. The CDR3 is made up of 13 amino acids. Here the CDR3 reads CASGRGLAYEQYF. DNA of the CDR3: TGTGCCAGCGGCAGGGGCCTTGCCTACGAGCAGTACTTC.

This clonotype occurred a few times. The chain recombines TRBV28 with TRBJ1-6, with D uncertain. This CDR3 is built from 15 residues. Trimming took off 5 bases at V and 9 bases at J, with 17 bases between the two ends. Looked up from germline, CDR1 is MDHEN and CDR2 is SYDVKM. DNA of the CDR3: TGTGCCAGCAGTCCCGCTCTCCGGTCGATTTCACCCCTCCACTTT. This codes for CASSPALRSISPLHF. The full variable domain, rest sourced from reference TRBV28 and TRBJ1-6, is DVKVTQSSRYLVKRTGEKVFLECVQDMDHENMFWYRQDPGLGLRLIYFSYDVKMKEKGDIPEGYSVSREKKERFSLILESASTNQTSMYLCASSPALRSISPLHFGNGTRLTVT.

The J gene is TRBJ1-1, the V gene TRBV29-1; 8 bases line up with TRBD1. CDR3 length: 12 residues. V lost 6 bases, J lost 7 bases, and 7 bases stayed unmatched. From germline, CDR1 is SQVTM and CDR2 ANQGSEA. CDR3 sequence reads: CSVGQASSEAFF. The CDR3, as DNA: TGCAGCGTGGGACAGGCGTCAAGTGAAGCTTTCTTT.

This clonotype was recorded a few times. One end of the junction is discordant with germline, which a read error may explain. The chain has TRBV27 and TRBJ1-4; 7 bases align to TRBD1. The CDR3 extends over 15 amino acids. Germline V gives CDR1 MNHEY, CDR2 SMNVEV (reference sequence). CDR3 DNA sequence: TGTGCTAGCAGTTCACAAATACAGGGGATCGGAAAACTGTTTTTT. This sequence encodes CASSSQIQGIGKLFF.

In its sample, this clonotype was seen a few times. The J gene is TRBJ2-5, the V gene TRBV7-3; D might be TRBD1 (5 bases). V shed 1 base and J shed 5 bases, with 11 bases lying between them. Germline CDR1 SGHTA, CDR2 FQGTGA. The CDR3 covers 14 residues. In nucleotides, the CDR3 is TGTGCCAGCAGCTTAAAAGGGGCGCGGGAGACCCAGTACTTC. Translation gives CASSLKGARETQYF.

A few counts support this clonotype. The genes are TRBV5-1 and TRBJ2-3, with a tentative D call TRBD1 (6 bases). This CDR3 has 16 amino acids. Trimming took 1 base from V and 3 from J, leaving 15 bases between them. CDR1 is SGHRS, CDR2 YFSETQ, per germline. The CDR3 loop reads CASSLPRGTRTDTQYF. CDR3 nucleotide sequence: TGCGCCAGCAGCTTGCCTCGAGGGACAAGGACAGATACGCAGTATTTT.